This passage covers 3 T cell receptor beta chains from one sample sequenced in a study of CD8+ T cells in alopecia areata. Sequencing templates came from extracted RNA that was reverse transcribed into cDNA. The table came from immunoSEQ multiplex PCR; TCRdb's copy has only in-frame clones and leaves some out. Among 100,000 to 150,000 clones listed, roughly 60% were seen once. As to treatment: oral pan-JAK inhibitor, 5-10 mg twice daily. The specimen comprised CD8+ T cells sorted from blood, sampled at week 4, from a patient treated with tofacitinib. The receptors were gathered from a human donor with alopecia areata.

The chain is built from TRBV27 and TRBJ1-5; 12 bases align to TRBD1. Germline V gives CDR1 MNHEY, CDR2 SMNVEV (reference sequence). The trim removed 2 bases at V and 6 bases at J, leaving 2 bases unmatched. The CDR3 contains 15 residues. CDR3 sequence reads: CASSLGTGGFQPQHF. The CDR3 DNA reads as TGTGCCAGCAGTTTAGGGACAGGGGGCTTTCAGCCCCAGCATTTT.

This chain links TRBV4-1 with TRBJ2-7; 7 bases agree with TRBD1. CDR3 length equals 15 residues. Germline-derived CDR1 and CDR2 are MGHRA and YSYEKL. Germline trimming cut 1 base from V and 4 bases from J; bases unmatched to any gene: 7. CDR3 loop: CASSQAAGGRYEQYF. The CDR3 nucleotides read TGCGCCAGCAGCCAAGCGGCAGGGGGAAGGTACGAGCAGTACTTC.

The CDR3 is CASSPRTGEDNSPLHF. The CDR3 region has the DNA TGTGCCAGCAGTCCGCGGACAGGGGAGGATAATTCACCCCTCCACTTT. J is TRBJ1-6 and V is TRBV27; 9 bases fit TRBD1. The trim removed 5 bases at V and 5 bases at J, leaving 7 bases unmatched. The CDR3 runs 16 residues. The germline gives CDR1 MNHEY, CDR2 SMNVEV (reference sequence).